Listed here are 2 T cell receptor beta chains from one sample, sequenced in a study of shared clonotypes between healthy human individuals. Using immunoSEQ multiplex PCR, the repertoire was profiled, and TCRdb retains in-frame clones only, with some absent. The sample lists about 490,000 clones, approximately 81% occurring once. Input material: PBMCs. Receptor source: a woman in her thirties or forties in good health. Some clones in this sample may be carry-over from other donors' samples.

Turning to this clone: A far larger clone lies a single base away; this is likely a read error. The DNA for the CDR3 is TGTGCCAGCAGTTTATCATGGTGCTTCAACACTGAAGCTTTCTTT. The encoded protein is CASSLSWCFNTEAFF. This chain links TRBV27 with TRBJ1-1; D remains ambiguous. With 0 bases removed from V and 2 bases from J, the gap between germline ends came to 10 bases. Germline-derived CDR1 and CDR2 are MNHEY and SMNVEV (reference sequence). The CDR3 totals 15 residues.

This clone has a single count. The chain employs TRBV10-2 and TRBJ2-1; a weak D match, TRBD2 (6 bases). The CDR3 runs to 13 residues. Germline-derived CDR1 and CDR2 are WSHSY and SAAADI. Trimming shortened V by 6 bases and J by 11 bases, and 17 bases separated the two germline ends. In nucleotides, the CDR3 is TGCGCCAGCAGCCCCCAGGGTGGAGGGCAGCAGTTCTTC. It codes for CASSPQGGGQQFF.